The entry below describes one TCR beta chain. This specimen comes from a study of metastatic and nonmetastatic thyroid tumors. Study context: Peripheral blood and tumor or nodule samples from malignant and benign thyroid patients were compared.

TCRdb re-called clones via MiXCR from the PCR reads. The sample shows tens of thousands of clones, roughly 19% of them seen only once. Losses at the gene ends were 3 bases for V and 0 bases for J; bases not matched to a gene: 4. This CDR3 contains 15 residues. Per germline, CDR1 SGHTA and CDR2 FQGNSA. No treatment of any kind had been given to any patient before thyroid surgery. This sequence originates from a female donor with papillary thyroid cancer or a benign thyroid nodule (not recorded which). Some clones in this sample may be carry-over from other donors' samples. The V call is TRBV7-2, the J call TRBJ2-7, with 8 bases matching TRBD2. The sequenced sample was blood. The CDR3 here is CASSFGSGASYEQYF. For the CDR3, the DNA is TGTGCCAGCAGCTTCGGTAGCGGGGCCTCCTACGAGCAGTACTTC. The entire variable domain, with the rest obtained from reference TRBV7-2 and TRBJ2-7, is as follows: GAGVSQSPSNKVTEKGKDVELRCDPISGHTALYWYRQSLGQGLEFLIYFQGNSAPDKSGLPSDRFSAERTGGSVSTLTIQRTQQEDSAVYLCASSFGSGASYEQYFGPGTRLTVT.